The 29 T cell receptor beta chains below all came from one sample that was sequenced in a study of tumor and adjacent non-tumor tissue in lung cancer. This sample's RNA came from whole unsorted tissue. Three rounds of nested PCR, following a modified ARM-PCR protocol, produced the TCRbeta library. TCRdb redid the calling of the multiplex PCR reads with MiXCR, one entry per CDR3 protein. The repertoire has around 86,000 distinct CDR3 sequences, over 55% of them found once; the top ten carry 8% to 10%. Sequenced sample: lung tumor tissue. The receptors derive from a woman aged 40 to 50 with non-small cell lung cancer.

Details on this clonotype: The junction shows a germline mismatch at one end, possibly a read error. The CDR3 DNA reads as TGTGCCAGCAGCTTAGATCCCGAGAAGTCCTACGAGCAATACTTC. It specifies CASSLDPEKSYEQYF. This chain joins TRBV11-2 and TRBJ2-7; no clear D. Germline-derived CDR1 and CDR2 are SGHAT and FQNNGV. The CDR3 consists of 15 residues. Looking up the rest from reference TRBV11-2 and TRBJ2-7 gives the full variable domain: EAGVAQSPRYKIIEKRQSVAFWCNPISGHATLYWYQQILGQGPKLLIQFQNNGVVDDSQLPKDRFSAERLKGVDSTLKIQPAKLEDSAVYLCASSLDPEKSYEQYFGPGTRLTVT.

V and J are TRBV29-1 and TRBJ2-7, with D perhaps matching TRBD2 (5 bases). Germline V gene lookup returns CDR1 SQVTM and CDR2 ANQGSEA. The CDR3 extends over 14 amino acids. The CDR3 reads CRVTVGESRSEQYF. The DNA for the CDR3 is TGCAGAGTCACGGTCGGGGAGTCTAGGAGCGAGCAGTACTTC.

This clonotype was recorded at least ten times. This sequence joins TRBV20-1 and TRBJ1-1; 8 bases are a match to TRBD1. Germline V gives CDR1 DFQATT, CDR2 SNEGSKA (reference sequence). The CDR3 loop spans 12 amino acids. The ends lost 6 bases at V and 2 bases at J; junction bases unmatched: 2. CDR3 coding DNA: TGCAGTGCCGGACAGGGTAACACTGAAGCTTTCTTT. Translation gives CSAGQGNTEAFF.

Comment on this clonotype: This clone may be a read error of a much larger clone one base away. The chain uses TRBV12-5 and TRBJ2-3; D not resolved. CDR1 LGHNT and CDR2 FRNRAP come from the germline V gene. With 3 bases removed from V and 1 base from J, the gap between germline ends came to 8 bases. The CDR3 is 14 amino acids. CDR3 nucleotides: TGTGCTAGTGGTTTAATGACGGGCACAGATACGCAGTATTTT. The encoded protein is CASGLMTGTDTQYF.

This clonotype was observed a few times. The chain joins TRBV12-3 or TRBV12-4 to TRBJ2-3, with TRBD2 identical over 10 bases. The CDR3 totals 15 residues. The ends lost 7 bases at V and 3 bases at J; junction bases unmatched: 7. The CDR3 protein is CASNLAGGNTDTQYF. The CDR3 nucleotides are TGTGCCAGCAACTTAGCGGGGGGAAATACAGATACGCAGTATTTT.

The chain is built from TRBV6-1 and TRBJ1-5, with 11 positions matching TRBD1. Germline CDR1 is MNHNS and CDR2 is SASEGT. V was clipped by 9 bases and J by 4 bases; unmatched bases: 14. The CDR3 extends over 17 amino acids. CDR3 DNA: TGTGCCAGTACTGAAGCGGTGGGACAGGGGGGGAATCAGCCCCAGCATTTT. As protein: CASTEAVGQGGNQPQHF.

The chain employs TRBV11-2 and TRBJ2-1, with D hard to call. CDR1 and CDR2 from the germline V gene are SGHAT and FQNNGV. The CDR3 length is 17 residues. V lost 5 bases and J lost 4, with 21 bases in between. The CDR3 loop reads CASSPWLVGVGYNEQFF. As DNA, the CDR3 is TGTGCCAGCAGCCCCTGGCTAGTGGGTGTTGGTTACAATGAGCAGTTCTTC.

CDR3 nucleotide sequence: TGTGCTATCAGCCAAGATTTAGCGGGGGCCCTCCAAGAGACCCAGTACTTC. The encoded protein is CAISQDLAGALQETQYF. The rearrangement uses TRBV4-2 and TRBJ2-5; 9 bases map to TRBD2. CDR1 and CDR2 (germline): LGHNA, YNFKEQ. The CDR3 loop spans 17 amino acids.

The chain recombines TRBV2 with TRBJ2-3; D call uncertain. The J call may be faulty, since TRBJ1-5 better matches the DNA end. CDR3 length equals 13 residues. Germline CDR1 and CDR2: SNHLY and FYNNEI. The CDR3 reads CASRDWRTDTQHF. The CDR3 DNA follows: TGTGCCAGCAGGGACTGGCGCACAGATACGCAGCATTTT.

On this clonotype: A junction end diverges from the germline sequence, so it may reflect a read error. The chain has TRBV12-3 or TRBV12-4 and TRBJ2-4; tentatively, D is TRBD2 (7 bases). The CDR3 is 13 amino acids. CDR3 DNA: TGTGCCAGCTGTGGGGGGGCCAAAACCATTCGGTACTTC. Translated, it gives CASCGGAKTIRYF.

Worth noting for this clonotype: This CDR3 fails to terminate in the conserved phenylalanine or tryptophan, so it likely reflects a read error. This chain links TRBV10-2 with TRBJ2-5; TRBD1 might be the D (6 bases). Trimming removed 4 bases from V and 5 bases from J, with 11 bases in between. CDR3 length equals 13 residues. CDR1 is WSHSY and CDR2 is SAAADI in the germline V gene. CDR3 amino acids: CASSVTGMETQYL. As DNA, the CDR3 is TGCGCCAGCAGTGTAACAGGGATGGAGACCCAGTACTTG.

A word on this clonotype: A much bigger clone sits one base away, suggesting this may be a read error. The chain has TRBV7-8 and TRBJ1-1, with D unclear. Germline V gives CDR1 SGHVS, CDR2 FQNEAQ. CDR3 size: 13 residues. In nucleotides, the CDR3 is TGTGCCAGCAGCCGAGCAGCGAACAATGAAGCTTTCTTT. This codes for CASSRAANNEAFF.

Here the CDR3 DNA reads TGTGCCAGCAGCCAAGATCTTCGGGGGTGGTACTCTGGGGCCAACGTCCTGACTTTC. Its translation is CASSQDLRGWYSGANVLTF. The chain couples TRBV4-2 to TRBJ2-6; perhaps TRBD2 as D (6 bases). V was clipped by 0 bases and J by 0 bases, with 15 bases between them. Germline V gene sequence: CDR1 LGHNA, CDR2 YNFKEQ. The CDR3 has 19 amino acids.

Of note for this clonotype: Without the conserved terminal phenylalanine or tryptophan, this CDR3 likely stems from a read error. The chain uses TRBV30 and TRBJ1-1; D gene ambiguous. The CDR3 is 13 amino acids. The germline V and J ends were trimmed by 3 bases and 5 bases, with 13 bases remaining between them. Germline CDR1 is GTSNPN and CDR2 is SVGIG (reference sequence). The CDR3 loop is CAWSPTRGTEAFS. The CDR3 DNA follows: TGTGCCTGGAGCCCCACTCGGGGAACTGAAGCTTTCTCT.

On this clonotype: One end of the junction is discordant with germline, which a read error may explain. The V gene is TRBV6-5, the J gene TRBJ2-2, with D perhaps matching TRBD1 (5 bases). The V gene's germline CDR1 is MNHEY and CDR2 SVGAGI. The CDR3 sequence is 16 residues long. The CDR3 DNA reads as TGTGCCAGCAGTTACTCTTGTGGCAGGGCCACCCGGGAGCTGTTTTTT. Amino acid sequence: CASSYSCGRATRELFF.

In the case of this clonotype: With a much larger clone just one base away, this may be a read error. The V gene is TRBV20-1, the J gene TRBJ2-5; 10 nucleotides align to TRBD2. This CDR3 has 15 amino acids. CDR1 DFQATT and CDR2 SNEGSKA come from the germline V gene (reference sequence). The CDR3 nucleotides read TGCAATGCTCCTTCCCTAGCGGGGGCCAAAGAGACCCAGTACTTC. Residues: CNAPSLAGAKETQYF.

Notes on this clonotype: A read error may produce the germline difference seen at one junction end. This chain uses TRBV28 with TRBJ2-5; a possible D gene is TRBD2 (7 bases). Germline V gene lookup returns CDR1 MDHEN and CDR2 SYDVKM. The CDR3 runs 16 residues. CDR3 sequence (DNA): TGTGCCAGCAGACCTCGGACTAGGGGGGGGGAAGAGATCCAGTACTTC. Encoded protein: CASRPRTRGGEEIQYF.

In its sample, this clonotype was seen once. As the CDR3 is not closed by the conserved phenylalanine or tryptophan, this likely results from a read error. The CDR3, as DNA: TGTGCCAGCAGCTCGGGCCCTACAGGAGTCTTTTCACCCCTCCACATT. It is translated as CASSSGPTGVFSPLHI. The genes are TRBV5-4 and TRBJ1-6, with D possibly TRBD1 on 5 matching bases. Germline CDR1 and CDR2: SGHNT and YYREEE (reference sequence). V gave up 3 bases and J gave up 9 bases, with 19 bases separating them. This CDR3 has 16 residues.

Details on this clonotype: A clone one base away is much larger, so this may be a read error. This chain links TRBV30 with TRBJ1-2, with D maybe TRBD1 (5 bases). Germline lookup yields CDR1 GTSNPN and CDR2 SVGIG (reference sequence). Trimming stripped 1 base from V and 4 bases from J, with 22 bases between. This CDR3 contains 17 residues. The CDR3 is CAWSDNLTGTFGYGYTF. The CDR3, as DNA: TGTGCCTGGAGTGACAACTTGACCGGGACCTTTGGCTATGGCTACACCTTC.

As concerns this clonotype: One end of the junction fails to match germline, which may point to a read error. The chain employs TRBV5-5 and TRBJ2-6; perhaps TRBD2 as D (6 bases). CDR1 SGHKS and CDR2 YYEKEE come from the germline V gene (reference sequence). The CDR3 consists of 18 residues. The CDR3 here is CASTLVSRRDFGANVLTF. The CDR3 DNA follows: TGTGCCAGCACCTTGGTTAGCAGGAGGGATTTTGGGGCCAACGTCCTGACTTTC.

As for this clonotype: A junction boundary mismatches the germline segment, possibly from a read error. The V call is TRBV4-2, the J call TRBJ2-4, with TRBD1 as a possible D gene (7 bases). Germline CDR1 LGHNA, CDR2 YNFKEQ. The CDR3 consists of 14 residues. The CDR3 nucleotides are TGTGCAAGCAGGCAGACAGGGCGGGGAAACATTAAGTACTTC. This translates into CASRQTGRGNIKYF.

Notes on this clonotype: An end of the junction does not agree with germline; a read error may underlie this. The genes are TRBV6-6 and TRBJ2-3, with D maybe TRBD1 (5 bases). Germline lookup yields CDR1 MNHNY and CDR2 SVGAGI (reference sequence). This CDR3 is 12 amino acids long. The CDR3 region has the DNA TGTGCCAGAAGTCCTCAGGGCGATATGCAGTATTTT. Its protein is CARSPQGDMQYF.

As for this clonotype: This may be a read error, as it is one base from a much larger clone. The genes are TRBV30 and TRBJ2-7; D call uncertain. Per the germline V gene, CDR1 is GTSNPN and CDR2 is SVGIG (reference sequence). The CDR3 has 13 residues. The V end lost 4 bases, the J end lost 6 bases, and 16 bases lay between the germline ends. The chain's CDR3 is CAWNRVLGREQYF. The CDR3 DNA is TGTGCCTGGAATCGAGTTTTAGGCCGCGAGCAGTACTTC.

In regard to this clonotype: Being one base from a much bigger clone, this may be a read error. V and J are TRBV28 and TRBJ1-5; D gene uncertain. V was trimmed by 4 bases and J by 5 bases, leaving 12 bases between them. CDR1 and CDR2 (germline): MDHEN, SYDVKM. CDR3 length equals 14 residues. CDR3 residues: CASSSRQAYQPQHF. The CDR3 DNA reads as TGTGCCAGCAGTTCACGACAAGCCTATCAGCCCCAGCATTTT.

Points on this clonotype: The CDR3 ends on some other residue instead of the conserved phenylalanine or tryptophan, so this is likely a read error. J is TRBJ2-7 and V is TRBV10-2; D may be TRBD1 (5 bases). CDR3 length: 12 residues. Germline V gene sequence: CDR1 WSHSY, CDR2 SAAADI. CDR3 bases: TGCGTCAGCAGCGTCAGGGTCAACGAGCAGTACTTA. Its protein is CVSSVRVNEQYL.

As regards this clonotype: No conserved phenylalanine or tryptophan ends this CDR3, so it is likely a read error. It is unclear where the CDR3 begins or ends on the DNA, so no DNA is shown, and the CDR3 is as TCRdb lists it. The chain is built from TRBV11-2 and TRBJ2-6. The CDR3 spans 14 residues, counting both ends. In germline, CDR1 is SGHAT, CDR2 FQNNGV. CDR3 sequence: CGSSLAAGANVLTY.

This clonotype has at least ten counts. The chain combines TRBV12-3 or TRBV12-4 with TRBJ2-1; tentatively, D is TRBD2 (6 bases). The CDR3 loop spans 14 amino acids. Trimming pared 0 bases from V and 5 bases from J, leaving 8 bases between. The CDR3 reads CASSLAGGNNEQFF. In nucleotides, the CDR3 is TGTGCCAGCAGTTTAGCGGGGGGTAACAATGAGCAGTTCTTC.

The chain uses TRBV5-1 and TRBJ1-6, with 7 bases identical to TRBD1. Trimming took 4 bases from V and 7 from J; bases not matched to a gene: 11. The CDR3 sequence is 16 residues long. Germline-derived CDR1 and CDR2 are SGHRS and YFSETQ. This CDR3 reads CASSLEGQIPNSPLHF. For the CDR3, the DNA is TGCGCCAGCAGCCTAGAGGGACAGATCCCAAATTCACCCCTCCACTTT.

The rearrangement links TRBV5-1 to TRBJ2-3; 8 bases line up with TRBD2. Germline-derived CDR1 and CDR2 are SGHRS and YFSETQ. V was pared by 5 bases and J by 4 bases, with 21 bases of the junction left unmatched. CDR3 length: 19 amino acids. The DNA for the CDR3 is TGCGCCAGCAGGAATCCATGGACTAGAGGGGGGACTAGTGCAGATACGCAGTATTTT. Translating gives CASRNPWTRGGTSADTQYF.